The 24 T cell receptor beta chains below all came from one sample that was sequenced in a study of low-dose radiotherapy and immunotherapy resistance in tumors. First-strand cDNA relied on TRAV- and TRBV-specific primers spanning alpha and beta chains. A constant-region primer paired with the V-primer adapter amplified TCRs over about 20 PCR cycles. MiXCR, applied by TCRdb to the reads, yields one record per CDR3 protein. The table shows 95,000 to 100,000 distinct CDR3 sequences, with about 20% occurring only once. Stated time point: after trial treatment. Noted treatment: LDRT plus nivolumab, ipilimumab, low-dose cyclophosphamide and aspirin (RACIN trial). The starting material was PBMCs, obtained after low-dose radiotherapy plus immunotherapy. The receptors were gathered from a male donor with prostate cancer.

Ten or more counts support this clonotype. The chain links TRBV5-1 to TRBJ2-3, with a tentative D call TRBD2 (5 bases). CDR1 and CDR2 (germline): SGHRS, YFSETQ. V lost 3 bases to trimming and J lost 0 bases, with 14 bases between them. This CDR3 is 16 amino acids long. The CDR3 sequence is CASSSRGITSTDTQYF. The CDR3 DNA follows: TGCGCCAGCAGCTCCCGGGGTATCACTAGCACAGATACGCAGTATTTT.

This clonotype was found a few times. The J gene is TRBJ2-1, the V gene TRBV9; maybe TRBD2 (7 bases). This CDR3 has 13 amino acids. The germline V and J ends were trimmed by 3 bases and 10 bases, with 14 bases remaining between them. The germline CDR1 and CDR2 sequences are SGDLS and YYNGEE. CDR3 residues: CASSGGGGGEQFF. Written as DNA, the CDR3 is TGTGCCAGCAGCGGGGGAGGGGGGGGGGAGCAGTTCTTC.

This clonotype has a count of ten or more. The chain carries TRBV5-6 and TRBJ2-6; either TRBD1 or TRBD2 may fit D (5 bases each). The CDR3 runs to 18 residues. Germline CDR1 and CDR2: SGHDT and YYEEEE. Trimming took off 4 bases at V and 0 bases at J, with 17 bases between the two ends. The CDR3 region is CASSPAGEGNSGANVLTF. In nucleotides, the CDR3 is TGTGCCAGCAGCCCAGCAGGCGAGGGGAACTCTGGGGCCAACGTCCTGACTTTC.

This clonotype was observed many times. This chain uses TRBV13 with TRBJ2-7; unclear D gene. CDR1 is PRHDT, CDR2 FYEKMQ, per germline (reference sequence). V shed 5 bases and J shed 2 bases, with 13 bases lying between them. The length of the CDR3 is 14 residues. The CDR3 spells CASSLGRSTYEQYF. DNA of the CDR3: TGTGCCAGCAGCCTGGGCCGATCGACCTACGAGCAGTACTTC.

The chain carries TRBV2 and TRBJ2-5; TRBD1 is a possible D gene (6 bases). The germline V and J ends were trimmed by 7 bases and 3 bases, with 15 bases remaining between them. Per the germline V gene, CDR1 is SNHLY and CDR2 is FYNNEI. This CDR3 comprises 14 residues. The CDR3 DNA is TGTGCCAGCAATGAGGGGGAATTTGAAGAGACCCAGTACTTC. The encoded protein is CASNEGEFEETQYF.

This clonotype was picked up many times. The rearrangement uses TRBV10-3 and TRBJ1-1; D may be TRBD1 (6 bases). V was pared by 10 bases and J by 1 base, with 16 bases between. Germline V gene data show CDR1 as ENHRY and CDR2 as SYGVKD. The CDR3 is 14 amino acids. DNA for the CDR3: TGTGCCAACAGCCCCGGGACAAAGAACACTGAAGCTTTCTTT. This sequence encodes CANSPGTKNTEAFF.

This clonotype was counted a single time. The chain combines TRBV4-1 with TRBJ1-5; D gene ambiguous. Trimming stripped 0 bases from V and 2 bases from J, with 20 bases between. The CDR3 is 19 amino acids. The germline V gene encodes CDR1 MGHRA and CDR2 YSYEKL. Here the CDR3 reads CASSQDRFPSADRNQPQHF. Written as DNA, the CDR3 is TGCGCCAGCAGCCAAGATCGATTCCCTTCGGCAGACCGCAATCAGCCCCAGCATTTT.

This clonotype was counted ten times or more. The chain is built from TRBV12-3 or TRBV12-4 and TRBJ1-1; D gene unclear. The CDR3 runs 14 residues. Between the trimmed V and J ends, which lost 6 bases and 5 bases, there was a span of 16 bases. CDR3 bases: TGTGCCAGCAGCGCAGTCGGCTGGGGTACTGAAGCTTTCTTT. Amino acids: CASSAVGWGTEAFF.

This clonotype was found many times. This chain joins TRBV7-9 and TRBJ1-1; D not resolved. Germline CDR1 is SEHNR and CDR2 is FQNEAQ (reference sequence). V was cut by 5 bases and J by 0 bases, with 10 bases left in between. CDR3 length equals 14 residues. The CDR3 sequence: CASSQTGMNTEAFF. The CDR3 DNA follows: TGTGCCAGCAGCCAAACGGGGATGAACACTGAAGCTTTCTTT.

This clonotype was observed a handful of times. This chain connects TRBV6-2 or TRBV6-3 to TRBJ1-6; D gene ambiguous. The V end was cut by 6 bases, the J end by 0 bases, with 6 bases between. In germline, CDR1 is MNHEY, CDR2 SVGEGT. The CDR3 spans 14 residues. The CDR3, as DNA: TGTGCCAGCAGCAGAAGCTCCTATAATTCACCCCTCCACTTT. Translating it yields CASSRSSYNSPLHF.

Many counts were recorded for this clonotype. The CDR3 DNA is TGTGCCAGCAGTAGAGATACAGGGGTGGTTGGATGGATGTTTTTT. It codes for CASSRDTGVVGWMFF. This chain links TRBV6-6 with TRBJ2-2, with 7 bases fitting TRBD1. This CDR3 has 15 residues. J gave up 15 bases and V 5 bases, and 18 bases lay outside the gene matches. Looked up from germline, CDR1 is MNHNY and CDR2 is SVGAGI (reference sequence).

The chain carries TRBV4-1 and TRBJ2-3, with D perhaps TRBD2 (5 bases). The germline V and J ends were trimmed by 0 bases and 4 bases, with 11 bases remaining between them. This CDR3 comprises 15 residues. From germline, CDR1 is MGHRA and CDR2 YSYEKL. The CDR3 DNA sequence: TGCGCCAGCAGCCAAGAACCCGGAGGCGCAGATACGCAGTATTTT. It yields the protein CASSQEPGGADTQYF.

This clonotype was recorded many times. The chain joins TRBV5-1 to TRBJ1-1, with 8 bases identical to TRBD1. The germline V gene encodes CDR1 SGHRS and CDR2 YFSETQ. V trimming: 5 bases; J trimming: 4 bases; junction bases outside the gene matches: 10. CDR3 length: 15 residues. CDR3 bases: TGCGCCAGCAGTTCAGGGGGCATAACGGGCACTGAAGCTTTCTTT. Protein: CASSSGGITGTEAFF. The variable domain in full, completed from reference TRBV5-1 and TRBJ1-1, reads KAGVTQTPRYLIKTRGQQVTLSCSPISGHRSVSWYQQTPGQGLQFLFEYFSETQRNKGNFPGRFSGRQFSNSRSEMNVSTLELGDSALYLCASSSGGITGTEAFFGQGTRLTVV.

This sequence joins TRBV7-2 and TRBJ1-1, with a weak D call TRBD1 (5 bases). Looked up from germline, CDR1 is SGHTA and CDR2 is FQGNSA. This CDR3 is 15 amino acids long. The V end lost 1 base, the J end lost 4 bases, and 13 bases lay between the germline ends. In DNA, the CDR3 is TGTGCCAGCAGCTTAGTCGGCGGGGCGAGCACTGAAGCTTTCTTT. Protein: CASSLVGGASTEAFF.

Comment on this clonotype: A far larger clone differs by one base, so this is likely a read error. The CDR3 reads CATSGGTGDSSQPQHF. Written as DNA, the CDR3 is TGTGCCACCAGCGGAGGGACAGGGGATAGTAGTCAGCCCCAGCATTTT. The chain links TRBV13 to TRBJ1-5; 10 bases are shared with TRBD1. CDR1 is PRHDT, CDR2 FYEKMQ, per germline (reference sequence). The CDR3 loop spans 16 amino acids.

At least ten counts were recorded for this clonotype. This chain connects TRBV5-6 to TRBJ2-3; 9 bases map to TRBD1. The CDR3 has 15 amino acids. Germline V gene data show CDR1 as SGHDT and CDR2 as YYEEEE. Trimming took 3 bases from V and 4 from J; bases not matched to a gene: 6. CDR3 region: CASSSGTGSPDTQYF. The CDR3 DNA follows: TGTGCCAGCAGCTCCGGGACAGGGAGCCCAGATACGCAGTATTTT.

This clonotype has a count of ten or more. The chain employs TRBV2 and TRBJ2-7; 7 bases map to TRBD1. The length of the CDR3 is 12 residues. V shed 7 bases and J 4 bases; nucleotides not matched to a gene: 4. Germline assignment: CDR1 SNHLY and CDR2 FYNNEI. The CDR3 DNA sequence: TGTGCCAGCAAGGGCAGGGGGTACGAGCAGTACTTC. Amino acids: CASKGRGYEQYF.

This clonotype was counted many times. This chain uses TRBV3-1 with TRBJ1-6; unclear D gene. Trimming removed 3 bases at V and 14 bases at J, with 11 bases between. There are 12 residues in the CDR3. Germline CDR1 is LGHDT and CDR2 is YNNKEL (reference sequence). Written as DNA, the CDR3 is TGTGCCAGCAGCCACACGGGAAGCACCCTCCACTTT. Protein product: CASSHTGSTLHF. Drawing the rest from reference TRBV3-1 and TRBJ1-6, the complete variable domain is DTAVSQTPKYLVTQMGNDKSIKCEQNLGHDTMYWYKQDSKKFLKIMFSYNNKELIINETVPNRFSPKSPDKAHLNLHINSLELGDSAVYFCASSHTGSTLHFGNGTRLTVT.

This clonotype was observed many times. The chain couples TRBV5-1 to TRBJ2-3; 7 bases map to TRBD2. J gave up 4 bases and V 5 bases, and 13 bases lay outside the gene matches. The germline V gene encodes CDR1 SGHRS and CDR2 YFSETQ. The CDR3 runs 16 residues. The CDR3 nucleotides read TGCGCCAGCAGTGGCTCCACAGCGGGATCAGCAGATACGCAGTATTTT. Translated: CASSGSTAGSADTQYF. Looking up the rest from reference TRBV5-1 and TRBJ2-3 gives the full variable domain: KAGVTQTPRYLIKTRGQQVTLSCSPISGHRSVSWYQQTPGQGLQFLFEYFSETQRNKGNFPGRFSGRQFSNSRSEMNVSTLELGDSALYLCASSGSTAGSADTQYFGPGTRLTVL.

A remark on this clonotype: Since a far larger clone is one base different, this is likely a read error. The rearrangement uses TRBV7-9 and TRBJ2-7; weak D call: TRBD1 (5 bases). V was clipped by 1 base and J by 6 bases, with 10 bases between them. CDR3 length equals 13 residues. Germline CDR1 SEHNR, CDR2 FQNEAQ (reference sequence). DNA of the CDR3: TGTGCCAGCAGCTTAGTAAGGACAAGCGAGCAGTACTTC. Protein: CASSLVRTSEQYF. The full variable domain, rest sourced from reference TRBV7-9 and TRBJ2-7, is DTGVSQNPRHKITKRGQNVTFRCDPISEHNRLYWYRQTLGQGPEFLTYFQNEAQLEKSRLLSDRFSAERPKGSFSTLEIQRTEQGDSAMYLCASSLVRTSEQYFGPGTRLTVT.

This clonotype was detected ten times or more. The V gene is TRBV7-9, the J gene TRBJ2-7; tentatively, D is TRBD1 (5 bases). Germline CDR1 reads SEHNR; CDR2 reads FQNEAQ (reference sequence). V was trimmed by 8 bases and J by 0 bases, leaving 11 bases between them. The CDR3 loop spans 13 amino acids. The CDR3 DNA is TGTGCCAGCGCTCGCGGACACTCCTACGAGCAGTACTTC. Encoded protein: CASARGHSYEQYF. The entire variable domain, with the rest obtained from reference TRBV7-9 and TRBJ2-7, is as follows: DTGVSQNPRHKITKRGQNVTFRCDPISEHNRLYWYRQTLGQGPEFLTYFQNEAQLEKSRLLSDRFSAERPKGSFSTLEIQRTEQGDSAMYLCASARGHSYEQYFGPGTRLTVT.

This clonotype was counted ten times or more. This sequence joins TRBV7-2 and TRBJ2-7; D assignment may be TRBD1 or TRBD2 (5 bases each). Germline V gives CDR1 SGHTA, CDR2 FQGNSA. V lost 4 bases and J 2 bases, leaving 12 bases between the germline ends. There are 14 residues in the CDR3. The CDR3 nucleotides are TGTGCCAGCAGCTCAGTCCAGGGAGCCTACGAGCAGTACTTC. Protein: CASSSVQGAYEQYF.

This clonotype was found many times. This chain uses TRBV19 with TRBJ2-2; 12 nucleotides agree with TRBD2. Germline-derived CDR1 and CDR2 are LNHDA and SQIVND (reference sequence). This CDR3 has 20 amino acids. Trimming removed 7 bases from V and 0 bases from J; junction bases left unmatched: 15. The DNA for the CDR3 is TGTGCCAGTACAACCACCACCCTAGCGGGGGGGCAACCGAACACCGGGGAGCTGTTTTTT. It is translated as CASTTTTLAGGQPNTGELFF.

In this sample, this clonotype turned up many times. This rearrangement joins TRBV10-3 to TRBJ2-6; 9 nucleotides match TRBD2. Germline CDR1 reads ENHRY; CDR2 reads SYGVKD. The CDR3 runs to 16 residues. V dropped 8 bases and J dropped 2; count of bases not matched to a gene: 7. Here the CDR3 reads CAISGTSLTGANVLTF. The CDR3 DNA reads TGTGCCATCTCAGGGACTAGCTTGACTGGGGCCAACGTCCTGACTTTC.